This T cell receptor beta chain was identified in a study of T cells in narcolepsy. A remark on this clone: Its matching antigen is unknown. The junction departs from the called germline gene at one end, perhaps through a read error.

Germline-derived CDR1 and CDR2 are SGHDT and YYEEEE. The CDR3 contains 17 residues. Generated by immunoSEQ multiplex PCR, the TCRdb table keeps only in-frame clones and is missing some. The sample lists about 32,000 clones; around 83% were seen once. General observations from the study: HCRT-specific and TRIB2-specific autoreactive clonotypes appeared among same-patient CSF and blood CD4+ clonotypes.

This sequence was found in a human donor in good health. Material: memory (CD45RA-) CD4+ T cells from blood. The rearrangement uses TRBV5-6 and TRBJ1-5; TRBD1 aligns across 9 bases. The CDR3 is CASSLADRGSGKQPQHF. CDR3 DNA sequence: TGTGCCAGCAGCTTGGCGGACAGGGGATCGGGCAAGCAGCCCCAGCATTTT. The full variable domain, rest sourced from reference TRBV5-6 and TRBJ1-5, is DAGVTQSPTHLIKTRGQQVTLRCSPKSGHDTVSWYQQALGQGPQFIFQYYEEEERQRGNFPDRFSGHQFPNYSSELNVNALLLGDSALYLCASSLADRGSGKQPQHFGDGTRLSIL.